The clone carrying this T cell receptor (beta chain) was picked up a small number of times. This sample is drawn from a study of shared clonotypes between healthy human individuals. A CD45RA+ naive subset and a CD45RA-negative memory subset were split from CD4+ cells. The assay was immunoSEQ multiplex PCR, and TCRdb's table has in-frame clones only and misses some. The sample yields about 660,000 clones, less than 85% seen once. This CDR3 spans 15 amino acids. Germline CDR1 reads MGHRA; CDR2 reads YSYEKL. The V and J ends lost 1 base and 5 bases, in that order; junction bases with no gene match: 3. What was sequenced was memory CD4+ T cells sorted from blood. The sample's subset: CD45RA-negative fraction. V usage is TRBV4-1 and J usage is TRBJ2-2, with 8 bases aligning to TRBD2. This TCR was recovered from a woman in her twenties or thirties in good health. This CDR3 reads CASSQGSGVTGELFF. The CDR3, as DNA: TGCGCCAGCAGCCAAGGTAGCGGGGTTACCGGGGAGCTGTTTTTT.